The TCR beta chain under discussion was sequenced for a study of PD-1 blockade in mismatch repair-deficient tumors. As for the study in general: Enrolled about 2012-2016, patients had progressing, pretreated mismatch repair-deficient cancers of about a dozen types. Study-wide findings and caveats: Tumor-resident clones, often absent from pretreatment blood, expanded after pembrolizumab and then contracted.

The CDR3 consists of 14 residues. V gave up 5 bases and J gave up 0 bases, with 11 bases separating them. Germline loops: CDR1 MNHEY, CDR2 SMNVEV (reference sequence). The repertoire was sequenced with immunoSEQ multiplex PCR; TCRdb's copy has only in-frame clones and lacks some. The sample holds 20,000 to 25,000 clones, around four fifths seen once. This clone is medium-sized. Its antigen remains unknown. PCR or immunohistochemistry showed mismatch repair deficiency in every enrolled patient. TCR sequencing covered a few patients who responded to pembrolizumab. This clonotype originated in an adult with mismatch repair-deficient cancer. Sequencing used peripheral blood, obtained 2 weeks after starting pembrolizumab. This sequence joins TRBV27 and TRBJ2-7; D could derive from TRBD1 or TRBD2 (6 bases each). The CDR3 sequence: CASSPRDTSYEQYF. In nucleotides, the CDR3 is TGTGCCAGCAGTCCGCGGGACACCTCCTACGAGCAGTACTTC.